The source of this T cell receptor (beta chain) is a study of cytomegalovirus exposure and HLA in healthy donors. Whole-study results and caveats: Earlier analysis found most TCR beta V segments productive about 90% or about 30% of the time. The authors considered a cluster of highly shared sequence variants likely to be a sequencing artifact. In a later analysis, TCR association rates varied by HLA locus: DRB1 most, HLA-C fewest.

Worth noting for this clone: Its antigen is unknown.

With 60 Vbeta and 13 Jbeta primers, the PCR was carried out. The data were produced by immunoSEQ multiplex PCR, yet TCRdb's version contains in-frame clones alone and is incomplete. The sample includes fewer than 180,000 clones, 60% to 70% of them seen just once. The CDR3 loop spans 15 amino acids. Germline V gene sequence: CDR1 SGDLS, CDR2 YYNGEE. Trimming left V 0 bases short and J 0 bases short, with 10 bases between. Material for sequencing was PBMCs. This chain joins TRBV9 and TRBJ2-7; D not certain. The sequence was collected from a woman in her fifties or sixties in good health and CMV-seropositive. CDR3 loop: CASSVGAEASYEQYF. The CDR3 DNA follows: TGTGCCAGCAGCGTAGGGGCAGAAGCCTCCTACGAGCAGTACTTC.